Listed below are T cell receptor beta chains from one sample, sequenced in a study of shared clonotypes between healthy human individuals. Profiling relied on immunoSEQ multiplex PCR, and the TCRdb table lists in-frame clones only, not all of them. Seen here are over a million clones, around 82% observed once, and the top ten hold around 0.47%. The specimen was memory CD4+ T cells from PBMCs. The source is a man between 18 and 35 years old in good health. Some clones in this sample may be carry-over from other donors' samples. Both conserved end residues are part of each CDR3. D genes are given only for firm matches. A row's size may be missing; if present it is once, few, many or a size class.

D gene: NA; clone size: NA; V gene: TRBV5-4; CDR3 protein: CASSGGGVQGNTQYF
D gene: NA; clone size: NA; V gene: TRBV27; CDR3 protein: CASRSRPESAQYF
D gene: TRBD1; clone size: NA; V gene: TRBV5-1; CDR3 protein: CASSSIPGGEQYF
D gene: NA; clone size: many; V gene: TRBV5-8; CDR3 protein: CASSLLRANSYEQYF
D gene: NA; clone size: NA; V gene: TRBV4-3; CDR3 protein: CASSQDPGRNYGYTF
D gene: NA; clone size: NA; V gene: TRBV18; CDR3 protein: CASSPGQPGVGELFF
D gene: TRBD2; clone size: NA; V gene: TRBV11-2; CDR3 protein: CASSPQAGVLFF
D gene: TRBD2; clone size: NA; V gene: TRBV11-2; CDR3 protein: CASRPSAGSSYNEQFF
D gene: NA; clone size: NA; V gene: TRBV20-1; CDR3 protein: CSARGVDTQYF
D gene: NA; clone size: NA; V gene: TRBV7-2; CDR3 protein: CASSPRTSRTYEQYF
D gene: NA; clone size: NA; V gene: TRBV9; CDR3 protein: CASSVSGAGNGGTEAFF
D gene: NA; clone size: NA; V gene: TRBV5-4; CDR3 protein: CASSSWTARNTNYGYTF
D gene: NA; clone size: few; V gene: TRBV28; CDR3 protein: CASSLLRNQPQHF
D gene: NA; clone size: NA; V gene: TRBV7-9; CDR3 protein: CASRPGAGTEAFF
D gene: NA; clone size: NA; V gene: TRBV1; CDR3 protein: CTSSQETSGCLPYEQYF
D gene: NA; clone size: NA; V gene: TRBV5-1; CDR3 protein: CASSLGALDTIYF
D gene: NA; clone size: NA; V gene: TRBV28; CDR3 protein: CASSFGGEVGDTQYF
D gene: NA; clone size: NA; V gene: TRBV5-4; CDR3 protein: CASSFDSSGNTIYF
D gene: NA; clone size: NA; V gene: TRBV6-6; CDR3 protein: CASRTGNTEAFF
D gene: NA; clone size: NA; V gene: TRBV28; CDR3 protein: CASSSAGDYGYTF
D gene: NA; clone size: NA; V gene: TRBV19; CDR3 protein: CASIQDSYATNEKLFF
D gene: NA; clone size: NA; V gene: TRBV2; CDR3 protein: CASSGNREGDGYTF
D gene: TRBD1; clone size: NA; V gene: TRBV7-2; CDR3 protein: CASSSPTGGFSYNEQFF
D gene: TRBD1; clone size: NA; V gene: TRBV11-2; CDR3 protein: CASSPIASGTGLYGYTF
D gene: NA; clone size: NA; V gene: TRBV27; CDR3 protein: CASSFRSTGPPEQYF
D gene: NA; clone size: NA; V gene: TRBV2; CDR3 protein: CASSLGGHRSYNEQFF
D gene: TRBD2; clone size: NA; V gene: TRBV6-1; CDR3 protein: CASSVPSGYNEQFF
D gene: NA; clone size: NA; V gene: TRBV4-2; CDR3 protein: CASSQADIRNTEAFF
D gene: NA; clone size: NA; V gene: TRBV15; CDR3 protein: CATSRDRRTEAFF
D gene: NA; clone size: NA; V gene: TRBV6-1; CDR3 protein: CASTARNLNYGYTF
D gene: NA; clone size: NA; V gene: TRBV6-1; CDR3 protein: CASKEGRGEQYF
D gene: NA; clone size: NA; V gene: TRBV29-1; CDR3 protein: CSVGQTYNEQFF
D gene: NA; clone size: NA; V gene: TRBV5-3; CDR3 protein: CARSLSVLVSSSGNTIYF
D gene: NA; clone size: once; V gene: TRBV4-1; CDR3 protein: CASSQEGTHTGELFF
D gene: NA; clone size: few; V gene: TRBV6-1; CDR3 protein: CASSGGVDRYETQYF
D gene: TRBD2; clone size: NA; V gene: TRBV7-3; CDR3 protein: CASSQLAGGLAGELFF
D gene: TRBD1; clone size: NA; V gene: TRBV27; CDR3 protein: CASSTVTPDRGQQPQHF
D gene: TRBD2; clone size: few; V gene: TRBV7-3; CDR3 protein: CASSMYRDYKNTQYF
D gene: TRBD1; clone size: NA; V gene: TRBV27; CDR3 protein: CASKKDRGDYGYTF
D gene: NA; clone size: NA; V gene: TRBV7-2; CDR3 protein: CASSFRGRDFEQYF
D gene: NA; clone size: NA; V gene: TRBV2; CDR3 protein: CASRYSQETQYF
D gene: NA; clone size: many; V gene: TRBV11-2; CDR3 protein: CASSHYRDHGYTF
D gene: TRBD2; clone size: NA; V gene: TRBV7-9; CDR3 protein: CASSSHSSGAYNEQFF
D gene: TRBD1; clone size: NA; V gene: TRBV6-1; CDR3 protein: CASSGDRAFYGYTF
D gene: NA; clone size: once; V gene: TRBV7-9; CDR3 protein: CASSLQGQPQHF
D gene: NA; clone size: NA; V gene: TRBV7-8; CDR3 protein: CASSLEAGRGYTF